One sample yielded the 30 T cell receptor beta chains listed below, sequenced in a study of blood T cell repertoires in COVID-19. Sequencing was performed with immunoSEQ multiplex PCR; in TCRdb, only in-frame clones are kept and a portion is missing. In the table there are tens of thousands of clones, approximately 87% of which are singletons. Sequencing was performed on peripheral blood. The receptors originated from a human donor in a cohort sampled during active COVID-19.

This clone was seen once. The V and J genes are TRBV7-2 and TRBJ1-5; TRBD1 agrees at 7 bases. V shed 1 base and J 6 bases; nucleotides not matched to a gene: 6. This CDR3 has 15 amino acids. Per the germline V gene, CDR1 is SGHTA and CDR2 is FQGNSA. The CDR3 region has the DNA TGTGCCAGCAGCTTAGGACAGGGTCAAAGTCAGCCCCAGCATTTT. Residues: CASSLGQGQSQPQHF.

The V and J genes are TRBV28 and TRBJ1-2; D uncertain. The V end lost 4 bases, the J end lost 2 bases, and 17 bases lay between the germline ends. The CDR3 spans 16 residues. Germline V CDR1 and CDR2: MDHEN, SYDVKM. The CDR3 loop is CASSSPSTNLNYGYTF. The CDR3 DNA reads as TGTGCCAGCAGTTCCCCGTCGACAAACCTAAACTATGGCTACACCTTC.

The chain links TRBV6-5 to TRBJ1-1, with D uncertain. The CDR3 contains 13 residues. The germline V and J ends were trimmed by 0 bases and 4 bases, with 6 bases remaining between them. The V gene's germline CDR1 is MNHEY and CDR2 SVGAGI. CDR3 protein: CASSYSAGTEAFF. In DNA form, the CDR3 reads TGTGCCAGCAGTTACTCGGCGGGCACTGAAGCTTTCTTT.

This rearrangement joins TRBV28 to TRBJ2-3; 7 nucleotides match TRBD2. The V segment lost 5 bases and the J segment 3 bases; nucleotides outside the gene matches: 8. This CDR3 contains 15 residues. The germline gives CDR1 MDHEN, CDR2 SYDVKM. The CDR3 DNA reads as TGTGCCAGCAGTCTAGCGGCCGGCGTGACAGATACGCAGTATTTT. It is translated as CASSLAAGVTDTQYF.

The chain links TRBV6-2 or TRBV6-3 to TRBJ1-5; tentatively, D is TRBD1 (6 bases). This CDR3 contains 15 residues. Germline V gene sequence: CDR1 MNHEY, CDR2 SVGEGT. V was shortened by 1 base and J by 4 bases, with 11 bases between the two germline ends. The chain's CDR3 is CASSYWQGQNQPQHF. The CDR3 DNA follows: TGTGCCAGCAGTTACTGGCAGGGGCAAAATCAGCCCCAGCATTTT.

The chain employs TRBV3-1 (or the pseudogene TRBV3-2) and TRBJ1-4; possibly TRBD1 for D (5 bases). The CDR3 is 14 amino acids. Trimming removed 4 bases at V and 6 bases at J, with 12 bases between. The germline gives CDR1 LGHDT, CDR2 YNNKEL (reference sequence). For the CDR3, the DNA is TGTGCCAGCAGCCCCGGGACTACGGATGAAAAACTGTTTTTT. It translates to CASSPGTTDEKLFF.

V gene TRBV5-1 combines with J gene TRBJ2-7; TRBD1 is a possible D gene (6 bases). Per germline, CDR1 SGHRS and CDR2 YFSETQ. The length of the CDR3 is 14 residues. V shed 0 bases and J shed 5 bases, with 12 bases lying between them. CDR3 protein: CASSLGRGAHEQYF. The CDR3 DNA reads as TGCGCCAGCAGCTTGGGCAGGGGCGCCCACGAGCAGTACTTC.

The rearrangement links TRBV7-3 to TRBJ2-1; the match to TRBD2 covers 9 bases. Germline lookup yields CDR1 SGHTA and CDR2 FQGTGA. With V trimmed by 4 bases and J by 14 bases, 9 bases remained unmatched. This CDR3 spans 13 amino acids. Here the CDR3 reads CASSYSLGGREFF. CDR3 coding DNA: TGTGCCAGCAGCTATAGCCTTGGCGGGAGGGAGTTCTTC.

This clone was detected once. The rearrangement uses TRBV6-5 and TRBJ2-1, with 7 positions matching TRBD2. The trim removed 7 bases at V and 5 bases at J, leaving 11 bases unmatched. CDR3 length: 15 residues. Germline lookup yields CDR1 MNHEY and CDR2 SVGAGI. CDR3 amino acids: CASTTRVGGNNEQFF. CDR3 nucleotide sequence: TGTGCCAGCACCACGAGGGTGGGGGGGAACAATGAGCAGTTCTTC.

There are a few counts of this clone. This chain links TRBV5-4 with TRBJ2-7, with TRBD1 matching 7 bases. Germline assignment: CDR1 SGHNT and CDR2 YYREEE (reference sequence). The CDR3 consists of 13 residues. V trimming: 0 bases; J trimming: 6 bases; junction bases outside the gene matches: 3. The CDR3 DNA is TGTGCCAGCAGCTTGGACAGGGGAATCGAGCAGTACTTC. It yields the protein CASSLDRGIEQYF.

The chain recombines TRBV6-5 with TRBJ2-1; perhaps TRBD1 as D (6 bases). This CDR3 spans 11 amino acids. V was trimmed by 2 bases and J by 12 bases, leaving 8 bases between them. Germline CDR1 and CDR2: MNHEY and SVGAGI. The CDR3 spells CASSYLGGQFF. As DNA, the CDR3 is TGTGCCAGCAGTTACCTAGGGGGGCAGTTCTTC.

The gene calls are TRBV5-8 and TRBJ2-5, with 9 bases aligning to TRBD1. CDR3 length equals 14 residues. Germline V CDR1 and CDR2: SGHTS, YDEGEE. Unmatched junction bases numbered 5, after V lost 5 bases and J lost 3 bases. CDR3 coding DNA: TGTGCCAGCAGGACCACAGGGGGCGAAGAGACCCAGTACTTC. Its protein is CASRTTGGEETQYF.

This rearrangement joins TRBV6-2 or TRBV6-3 to TRBJ2-2; D perhaps matches TRBD1 (6 bases). Germline V gene data show CDR1 as MNHEY and CDR2 as SVGEGT. Trimming removed 2 bases from V and 2 bases from J, with 9 bases in between. The CDR3 consists of 15 residues. Written as DNA, the CDR3 is TGTGCCAGCAGTTACACGGGACACAACACCGGGGAGCTGTTTTTT. Encoded protein: CASSYTGHNTGELFF.

The V gene is TRBV15, the J gene TRBJ2-5, with 7 bases fitting TRBD2. The CDR3 spans 15 residues. CDR1 and CDR2 (germline): LNHNV, YYDKDF (reference sequence). With V trimmed by 0 bases and J by 9 bases, 10 bases remained unmatched. CDR3 amino acids: CATSRDPTSRGAQYF. The CDR3, as DNA: TGTGCCACCAGCAGAGACCCGACATCCCGGGGGGCCCAGTACTTC.

The chain combines TRBV5-1 with TRBJ2-5; the match to TRBD2 covers 7 bases. Germline CDR1 is SGHRS and CDR2 is YFSETQ. CDR3 length: 15 amino acids. The V segment lost 4 bases and the J segment 5 bases; nucleotides outside the gene matches: 11. The CDR3 reads CASSPVGEGRETQYF. In DNA, the CDR3 is TGCGCCAGCAGCCCGGTGGGGGAGGGCCGGGAGACCCAGTACTTC.

The rearrangement uses TRBV7-2 and TRBJ2-7; 10 bases are a match to TRBD2. The germline V gene encodes CDR1 SGHTA and CDR2 FQGNSA. The junction had 6 bases not matched to a gene; V was cut back by 4 bases and J by 3 bases. CDR3 length: 15 residues. The CDR3 reads CASSSTSGAFYEQYF. The DNA of the CDR3 is TGTGCCAGCAGCTCAACTAGCGGGGCCTTCTACGAGCAGTACTTC.

This clone appeared a single time. The V call is TRBV14, the J call TRBJ2-1, with 10 bases matching TRBD2. The CDR3 has 17 residues. Unmatched junction bases numbered 12, after V lost 0 bases and J lost 10 bases. Germline CDR1 reads SGHDN; CDR2 reads FVKESK. The CDR3 is CASSQEQLAGALLEQFF. The DNA of the CDR3 is TGTGCCAGCAGCCAAGAACAGCTAGCGGGAGCCTTGTTGGAGCAGTTCTTC.

The chain uses TRBV20-1 and TRBJ2-3; D gene uncertain. The CDR3 has 14 residues. V was trimmed by 3 bases and J by 1 base, leaving 11 bases between them. The germline V gene has CDR1 DFQATT and CDR2 SNEGSKA (reference sequence). CDR3 nucleotide sequence: TGCAGTGCTAGTTCCGACCTAGGCACAGATACGCAGTATTTT. The encoded protein is CSASSDLGTDTQYF.

The V call is TRBV19, the J call TRBJ2-3; possibly TRBD1 for D (6 bases). The CDR3 sequence is 15 residues long. V lost 7 bases to trimming and J lost 0 bases, with 14 bases between them. Germline values: CDR1 LNHDA, CDR2 SQIVND (reference sequence). The CDR3 DNA is TGTGCCAGTACCCAGACAGGAACTAGCACAGATACGCAGTATTTT. It specifies CASTQTGTSTDTQYF.

The chain has TRBV19 and TRBJ1-3; 10 nucleotides line up with TRBD1. CDR1 LNHDA and CDR2 SQIVND come from the germline V gene (reference sequence). Trimming at V came to 5 bases and at J to 3 bases, leaving 4 bases not matched to a gene. The CDR3 covers 15 residues. CDR3 residues: CASSWTGGSGNTIYF. The CDR3 coding sequence is TGTGCCAGTAGTTGGACAGGGGGAAGTGGAAACACCATATATTTT. The whole variable domain, remainder taken from reference TRBV19 and TRBJ1-3, is DGGITQSPKYLFRKEGQNVTLSCEQNLNHDAMYWYRQDPGQGLRLIYYSQIVNDFQKGDIAEGYSVSREKKESFPLTVTSAQKNPTAFYLCASSWTGGSGNTIYFGEGSWLTVV.

The rearrangement uses TRBV9 and TRBJ2-1, with 9 positions matching TRBD1. The CDR3 contains 17 residues. Looked up from germline, CDR1 is SGDLS and CDR2 is YYNGEE. V shed 5 bases and J 7 bases; nucleotides not matched to a gene: 16. The CDR3 DNA follows: TGTGCCAGCAGTGAATCCGGGACAGGGCATTTGGGGAATGAGCAGTTCTTC. Protein sequence: CASSESGTGHLGNEQFF.

The sample holds a few counts of this clone. The genes are TRBV18 and TRBJ2-3; 7 bases map to TRBD2. CDR3 length equals 15 residues. Germline V lookup: CDR1 KGHSH, CDR2 LQKENI. V gave up 3 bases and J gave up 0 bases; unmatched junction bases: 3. In DNA form, the CDR3 reads TGTGCCAGCTCACCGATTAGCGGGAGCACAGATACGCAGTATTTT. Translated: CASSPISGSTDTQYF.

V and J are TRBV5-4 and TRBJ1-4; D may be TRBD1 (5 bases). Germline CDR1 and CDR2: SGHNT and YYREEE (reference sequence). This CDR3 is 13 amino acids long. V was clipped by 5 bases and J by 8 bases, with 13 bases between them. The CDR3 here is CASREQDKEKLFF. Written as DNA, the CDR3 is TGTGCCAGCAGAGAACAGGACAAGGAAAAACTGTTTTTT.

The chain couples TRBV6-2 or TRBV6-3 to TRBJ2-1, with D possibly being TRBD2 (5 bases). With 6 bases removed from V and 3 bases from J, the gap between germline ends came to 24 bases. This CDR3 has 18 amino acids. The germline gives CDR1 MNHEY, CDR2 SVGEGT. In nucleotides, the CDR3 is TGTGCCAGCAGCCGAAGAACTAGGGATGGTTTGTTCTACAATGAGCAGTTCTTC. Translation gives CASSRRTRDGLFYNEQFF.

This chain uses TRBV2 with TRBJ2-1; 13 bases are a match to TRBD2. V dropped 2 bases and J dropped 16; count of bases not matched to a gene: 5. This CDR3 is 13 amino acids long. Germline V CDR1 and CDR2: SNHLY, FYNNEI. CDR3 protein: CASSEQGLAGLFF. CDR3 coding DNA: TGTGCCAGCAGTGAACAGGGACTAGCGGGACTTTTCTTC.

The chain employs TRBV6-1 and TRBJ2-1; TRBD1 matches at 8 bases. This CDR3 has 15 amino acids. CDR1 is MNHNS and CDR2 is SASEGT in the germline V gene. V was clipped by 3 bases and J by 10 bases; unmatched bases: 11. CDR3 amino acids: CASSEATGVFGEQFF. DNA of the CDR3: TGTGCCAGCAGTGAGGCGACAGGGGTTTTCGGGGAGCAGTTCTTC.

The chain combines TRBV9 with TRBJ2-3, with D tentatively TRBD1 (6 bases). The V and J ends lost 4 bases and 2 bases respectively, with 11 bases between them. Germline V gene data show CDR1 as SGDLS and CDR2 as YYNGEE. The CDR3 is made up of 14 amino acids. The CDR3: CASSPGTYTDTQYF. CDR3 coding DNA: TGTGCCAGCAGCCCCGGGACATACACAGATACGCAGTATTTT.

The V call is TRBV10-1, the J call TRBJ2-7, with 9 bases fitting TRBD1. Germline V gene sequence: CDR1 WNHNN, CDR2 SYGVQD (reference sequence). This CDR3 contains 16 residues. V shed 0 bases, J shed 6 bases, and the junction held 9 bases outside the gene matches. CDR3 loop: CASSESVQGQGGEQYF. In nucleotides, the CDR3 is TGCGCCAGCAGTGAGTCGGTTCAGGGACAGGGAGGCGAGCAGTACTTC.

The V gene is TRBV6-5, the J gene TRBJ1-1, with TRBD1 matching over 10 bases. CDR1 MNHEY and CDR2 SVGAGI come from the germline V gene. There are 14 residues in the CDR3. V dropped 6 bases and J dropped 5; count of bases not matched to a gene: 6. In DNA, the CDR3 is TGTGCCAGCAGGCTGACAGGGGGCTGGACTGAAGCTTTCTTT. This sequence encodes CASRLTGGWTEAFF.

The V gene is TRBV19, the J gene TRBJ2-5; TRBD1 is a possible D gene (6 bases). The CDR3 runs to 15 residues. Germline V CDR1 and CDR2: LNHDA, SQIVND (reference sequence). Trimming took off 1 base at V and 5 bases at J, with 14 bases between the two ends. The CDR3 DNA is TGTGCCAGTAGTATAGCGCCGACAGGATGGGAGACCCAGTACTTC. Translated, it gives CASSIAPTGWETQYF.